The source of this T cell receptor (beta chain) is a study of cytomegalovirus exposure and HLA in healthy donors. Study overall: Caucasian-associated ancestry cluster membership applied to over 80% of approximately 400 genotyped donors.

The PCR was carried out with 60 Vbeta primers and 13 Jbeta primers. Assay: immunoSEQ multiplex PCR; the TCRdb copy retains only in-frame clones and omits some. The sample lists approximately 130,000 clones, approximately 82% occurring once. Study-level findings and limits: A later analysis, which compared TCR beta chains of equal frequency, found the HLA-associated ones more clonally expanded.

Looked up from germline, CDR1 is MGHRA and CDR2 is YSYEKL. CDR3 size: 16 residues. The V gene end was trimmed by 1 base and the J gene end by 5 bases; junction bases not matched to a gene: 8. This clone was counted a single time. The antigen is undetermined. Specimen: PBMCs. This chain links TRBV4-1 with TRBJ2-1, with 7 bases fitting TRBD2. The clonotype was recovered from a boy aged 2 to 10 in good health and CMV-seronegative. The CDR3 nucleotides read TGCGCCAGCAGCCAAGTTCTGAGGGGAGGGAACAATGAGCAGTTCTTC. Translation gives CASSQVLRGGNNEQFF.